This TCR beta chain was captured by sequencing in a study of blood T cell repertoires in COVID-19. V was clipped by 5 bases and J by 9 bases; unmatched bases: 12. Germline values: CDR1 SEHNR, CDR2 FQNEAQ (reference sequence). The CDR3 is 15 amino acids. Data came from immunoSEQ multiplex PCR; TCRdb stores just in-frame clones and leaves some out. The data show over 300,000 clones, around nine tenths seen once. This sequence was found in a woman younger than 45 with acute COVID-19. Source material: PBMCs or T cells enriched from blood (not recorded which). The chain recombines TRBV7-9 with TRBJ2-3; 9 nucleotides align to TRBD2. As DNA, the CDR3 is TGTGCCAGCAGCCCCCTAGAGCGGGGGGCGGGGACGCAGTATTTT. It is translated as CASSPLERGAGTQYF.